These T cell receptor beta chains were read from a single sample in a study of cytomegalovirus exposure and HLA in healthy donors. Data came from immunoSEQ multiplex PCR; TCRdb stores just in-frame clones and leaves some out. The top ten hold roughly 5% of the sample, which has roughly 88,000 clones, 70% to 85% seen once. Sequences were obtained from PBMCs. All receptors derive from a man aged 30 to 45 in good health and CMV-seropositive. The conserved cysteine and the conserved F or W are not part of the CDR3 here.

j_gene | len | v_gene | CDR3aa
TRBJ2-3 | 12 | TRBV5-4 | ASSLNLGTDTQY
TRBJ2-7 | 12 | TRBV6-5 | ASSSTGSSYEQY
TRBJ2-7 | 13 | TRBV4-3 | ASSQALDSSYEQY
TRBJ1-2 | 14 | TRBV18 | ASSPVQSPGGYGYT
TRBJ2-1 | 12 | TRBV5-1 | ASSSLADYNEQF
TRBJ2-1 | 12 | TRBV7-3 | ASNLDRSYNEQF
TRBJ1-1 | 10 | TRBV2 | ASSPPGRGAF
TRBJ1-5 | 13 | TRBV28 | ASSSGHSLNQPQH
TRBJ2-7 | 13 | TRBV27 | ASREGAGVPYEQY
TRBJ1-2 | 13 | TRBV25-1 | AGSESSGRRYGYT
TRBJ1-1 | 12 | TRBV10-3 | AISWDRGGGEAF
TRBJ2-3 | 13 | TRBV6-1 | ASSQIGVRTDTQY
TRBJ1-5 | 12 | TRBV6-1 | ASSESGGNQPQH
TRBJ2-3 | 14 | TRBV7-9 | ASSLGGVFSTDTQY
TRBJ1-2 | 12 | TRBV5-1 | ASSPTGGIYGYT
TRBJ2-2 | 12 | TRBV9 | ASSVGGRTGELF
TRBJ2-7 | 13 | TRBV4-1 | ASSQGPEPTTGQY